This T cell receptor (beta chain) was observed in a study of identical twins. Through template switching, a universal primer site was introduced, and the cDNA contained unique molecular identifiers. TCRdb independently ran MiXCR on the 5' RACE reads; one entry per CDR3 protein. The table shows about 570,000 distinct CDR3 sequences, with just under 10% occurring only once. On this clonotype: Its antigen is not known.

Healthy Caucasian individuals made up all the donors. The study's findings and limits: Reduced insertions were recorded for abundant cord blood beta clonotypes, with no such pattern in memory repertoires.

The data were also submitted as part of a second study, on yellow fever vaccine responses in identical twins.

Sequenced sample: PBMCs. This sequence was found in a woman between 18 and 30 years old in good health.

This chain's CDR3 is CAWSPGGASYNEQFF. Written as DNA, the CDR3 is TGTGCCTGGAGCCCGGGGGGGGCGTCCTACAATGAGCAGTTCTTC. The gene calls are TRBV30 and TRBJ2-1, with TRBD2 matching 8 bases. The CDR3 totals 15 residues. Germline CDR1 reads GTSNPN; CDR2 reads SVGIG (reference sequence). V shed 3 bases and J 1 base; nucleotides not matched to a gene: 5.